This TCR beta chain was sequenced during a study of chemoradiotherapy in HPV16-positive cancers. Turning to this clone: Its antigen is undetermined.

Repeated repertoire sampling spanned the course of chemoradiotherapy. This table comes from immunoSEQ multiplex PCR, and its TCRdb copy is limited to in-frame clones, with some not included. This table holds under 15,000 clones, approximately 78% found once. Study-level findings and limits: Candidate HPV-specific clones and E7-related TCR motifs grew in tumor during treatment. For HPV16-positive patients, expanding HPV-responsive T cells associated with longer recurrence-free survival. HPV-specific T cells were functionally defined from only a couple of HPV16-positive patients.

This CDR3 is built from 13 residues. CDR1 GTSNPN and CDR2 SVGIG come from the germline V gene (reference sequence). After removal of 7 bases from V and 6 bases from J, the junction contained 10 bases not matched to a gene. The chain is built from TRBV30 and TRBJ1-2, with TRBD1 matching over 8 bases. Sample collection occurred from a patient who underwent chemoradiotherapy. The TCR sequence derives from a human donor with HPV-associated anogenital cancer. The CDR3 reads CASRTGPGDGYTF. In nucleotides, the CDR3 is TGTGCCTCCCGGACAGGGCCAGGGGATGGCTACACCTTC. The full variable domain, rest sourced from reference TRBV30 and TRBJ1-2, is SQTIHQWPATLVQPVGSPLSLECTVEGTSNPNLYWYRQAAGRGLQLLFYSVGIGQISSEVPQNLSASRPQDRQFILSSKKLLLSDSGFYLCASRTGPGDGYTFGSGTRLTVV.